This T cell receptor (beta chain) was sequenced in a study of cytomegalovirus exposure and HLA in healthy donors (dated by TCRdb to about 2017). In the study overall: An earlier analysis of roughly 500 of the donors reported about 250 Gb of sequence data and 117 million unique TCR beta sequences from about 200 million T cells. An early release that covered about 600 HLA-typed donors contained about 300 gigabases of sequencing data and 75 million to 100 million unique TCR sequences. The genetic ancestry cluster associated with self-reported Caucasian donors included around 76% of the roughly 400 genotyped donors. The study was designed to test whether signatures of past pathogen exposure could be identified by cataloging public T cell receptors. The study used immunosequencing to profile the T cell repertoires of 600 to 850 subjects and linked those repertoires to cytomegalovirus serostatus. Besides the first cohort of around 700 subjects, a separate validation cohort made up of 120 or so different subjects was used. High-throughput TCR immunosequencing, statistical association of individual TCRs with disease status, and machine learning were combined to predict cytomegalovirus infection status. A later analysis re-examined previously published TCR beta repertoires from just over 650 donors and added high-resolution HLA genotyping to investigate patterns of TCR occurrence. Rather than drawing on any new phenotypic data, the later analysis identified candidate immune exposures from TCR beta sequences and the way those sequences occurred across donors. An earlier analysis of around 580 of the donors used high-throughput TCR beta sequencing to judge whether each TCR beta V gene segment behaved as functional or pseudogenic. Donor age, sex, ethnicity and CMV serostatus were compiled together with the repertoire data. A later genetic analysis used genome-wide SNP genotypes for about 60% of the roughly 670 donors, treating that subset as a discovery cohort. Every discovery cohort repertoire had been produced on one sequencing platform. HLA typing included class I and class II loci at four-digit resolution. Typing coverage differed by locus: A, B, C, DRB1 and DQB1 were typed in roughly 629-630 donors, DQA1 in about 500, DPA1 in over 600, and DPB1 in just under 490. Because of strong linkage in the cohort, four to six DR-DQ haplotypes were treated as single units for association and clustering. Among 300 to 450 genotyped donors of the cohort, an average of about 240,000 unique TCR beta nucleotide sequences were sequenced per donor, roughly a sixth of them non-productive.

In total, roughly 670 healthy bone marrow donors made up the cohort. All cohort members were sampled while nominally healthy, although unrecorded immune exposures were likely present. The donor tested CMV seronegative and was one of the 352 seronegative cohort members. A peripheral blood sample was collected from each donor, and TCR beta sequencing was performed on peripheral blood mononuclear cells. The Qiagen DNeasy Blood Extraction Kit was used to extract genomic DNA from the blood cell samples. Concerning this clone: Its antigen is still unknown. The sample holds no much larger clone one base away, and base qualities are not on file.

Results and caveats for the whole study, not just this receptor: A later analysis found that TCR association rates varied across HLA loci, with DRB1 alleles showing the most associated TCRs and HLA-C alleles the fewest. Specific HLA alleles were associated with 15,000 to 20,000 TCR beta sequences at a false discovery rate of 0.05 in a later analysis. Linkage disequilibrium might explain the correlated functional status among segregating V segments, but an unknown experimental factor could not be ruled out. While some public TCRs were present in many individuals, most TCR sequences turned up only very rarely across donors. A further reported finding was that TCR beta sequences accurately predicted the HLA-A and HLA-B alleles for most subjects in the first cohort. In a later analysis, several top co-occurrence clusters were reported to appear linked to parvovirus B19, influenza, CMV and Epstein-Barr virus. The presence/absence analyses assumed that sequencing depth was roughly uniform across donors, and that assumption may not be true. This cohort had only TCR beta chains sequenced, and the lack of alpha or paired-chain data limited which features could be detected. Broadly in line with IMGT annotations, most TCR beta V segments showed up in productive rearrangements about 87% or about 30% of the time in an earlier analysis of under 700 of the donors. According to a later genetic analysis, donors in an Asian-associated ancestry cluster had fewer N-insertions in productive TCRs than the approximately 650-donor mean. Most CMV-associated TCR beta chains appeared to be HLA-restricted in a later analysis, and the HLA associations seemed to be driven largely by CMV exposure. The authors suggested that the approach could potentially be extended to other disease states and immunological phenotypes. When HLA alleles, especially DR and DQ, strongly co-occurred, TCR associations were difficult to assign to individual alleles. Cytomegalovirus status was reported to be diagnosed by the classifier with high specificity and sensitivity in both the original and validation cohorts. Because counts were too low, about 15 rarely observed V segments, including chromosome 9 orphons, were left out of the earlier analysis of over 550 of the donors. A cluster of highly shared sequence variants was judged likely to be a technical artifact of the sequencing pipeline. In vitro tests confirmed that a few of the cytomegalovirus-associated TCR beta chains recognize cytomegalovirus antigens. In a later genetic analysis, a missense DCLRE1C variant was associated with V-gene and J-gene trimming of TCR beta chains, and the association was replicated in an independent cohort. The study listed 164 TCR beta chains as associated with cytomegalovirus. CMV serostatus was the only immune exposure information available for the cohort. Because some donors lacked HLA typing at each locus, the association tests relied only on the typed subset. Compared with equally common non-associated chains, HLA-associated TCR beta chains in a later analysis were more clonally expanded and had lower generation probabilities. Some IMGT-functional V segments, including TRBV6-2 and TRBV6-3, could not be distinguished by the 87-base-pair reads and were therefore excluded.

Library preparation used the immunoSEQ multiplex PCR assay. A mixture of 60 forward primers for TCR Vbeta segments and 13 reverse primers for TCR Jbeta segments was used in the multiplex PCR. The CDR3 region of rearranged TCR beta genes was amplified from genomic DNA with a multiplex PCR assay. The Illumina HiSeq System was used to sequence the amplified TCR beta libraries as 87-base-pair reads. Regarding the original processing steps: Across the roughly 670 repertoires, a later analysis counted roughly 84 million unique TCR beta chains, about 10 million of which were shared by at least two donors. Raw reads were error-corrected and collapsed into unique sequences by a nearest-neighbor algorithm in which closely related sequences were merged to remove PCR and sequencing errors. CDR3 sequences were aligned to IMGT reference sequences to assign V, D and J gene segments. For a sequence to be retained, a match of at least six nucleotides was required to both a V gene segment and a J gene segment. Rearrangements were called productive when the CDR3 lacked stop codons and stayed in frame with V and J; all others were non-productive. CDR3 was defined by IMGT convention, running from the second conserved V-encoded cysteine to the conserved J-encoded phenylalanine. Sequences without an unambiguous match to a single V gene segment were excluded from the earlier analysis of a few hundred of the donors. In an earlier analysis of 500 to 750 of the donors, V segments were called functional above 56.7% productive rearrangements and were called segregating when the between-donor standard deviation exceeded 5%. A statistical classification framework was developed to diagnose cytomegalovirus status using the catalog of TCR beta chain sequences. V and J gene assignment, in a later analysis, came from comparing TCR nucleotide sequences with IMGT/GENE-DB human TR gene sequences. In a later analysis, CDR3 sequences and most-parsimonious VDJ recombination scenarios were assigned using the TCRdist pipeline. In a later analysis, every TCR beta chain was defined by the combination of its CDR3 amino acid sequence and its V-gene family, and reads without a unique V-gene family were dropped. To address suspected cross-contamination and a sequencing artifact, a later analysis removed approximately 590 highly shared, low-generation-probability nucleotide sequences. A later analysis calculated a clonal expansion index for each public chain from normalized within-repertoire ranks of inferred template counts. Generation probabilities in a later analysis came from a VDJ recombination model fitted to out-of-frame rearrangements, and those results were checked against IGoR. Hypergeometric tests were used in a later analysis to score TCR-TCR, TCR-HLA and TCR-CMV co-occurrence, with a repertoire-size bias correction applied to the TCR pairs. False discovery rates were estimated in a later analysis by permuting HLA or CMV assignments 20 times. In a later analysis, co-occurring TCRs were grouped using DBSCAN, and TCRdist sequence similarity was added for clustering within HLA-allele-positive subsets. Repertoires with fewer than 30,000 or more than 120,000 public chains were left out of co-occurrence clustering, as were four to six repertoires with anomalous nucleotide sharing. The immuneACCESS repertoire file appears here via TCRdb, limited to in-frame rearrangements. These files lack a portion of the clones; in checked studies, under half of the deficit traces to unresolved V genes, and the cause of the others is not known. The DNA was the basis for D and trimming; V, J and clone size are from that table. The sample has some 110,000 clones on record, about 60% of them singletons. Roughly 2% of the sample is taken by the ten largest.

V was cut back by 3 bases and J by 5 bases, leaving a gap of 11 bases between them. According to the germline V gene (reference sequence), CDR1 reads LNHDA and CDR2 reads SQIVND. The CDR3 goes from the cysteine to the phenylalanine over 14 residues. The CDR3 DNA has 42 bases and is translated from base 1. The sequenced sample consisted of PBMCs. The clonotype was recovered from a young woman in good health and CMV-seronegative. The chain is made from TRBV19 and TRBJ1-5; possibly the D gene is TRBD1, per 6 matching bases. The CDR3 here reads CASSMGTRYQPQHF. The sequenced DNA is TGTGCCAGTAGTATGGGGACAAGATATCAGCCCCAGCATTTT.